Listed below are T cell receptor beta chains from one sample, sequenced in a study of T cells in Graves' hyperthyroidism and ophthalmopathy. MiXCR, applied by TCRdb to the multiplex PCR reads, yields one record per CDR3 protein. The sample shows roughly 500,000 distinct CDR3 sequences, roughly 46% of them seen only once. The sequencing sample was made of peripheral blood or thyroid tissue (not recorded which). The receptor set was obtained from an adult woman with Graves' disease, either hyperthyroidism or ophthalmopathy (not recorded which). CDR3s include the opening cysteine and the closing phenylalanine or tryptophan. The D gene is left open where the match is weak. For some rows the clone size is stated as once, few or many, or as a class when expanded; others skip it.

j_gene | d_gene | abundance | v_gene | CDR3aa | CDR3nt
TRBJ2-7 | NA | NA | TRBV7-9 | CASSPDYPTYEQYF | TGTGCCAGCAGTCCTGACTATCCAACCTACGAGCAGTACTTC
TRBJ1-1 | TRBD1 | many | TRBV6-1 | CASSGGDRGLTEAFF | TGTGCCAGCAGTGGCGGGGACAGGGGGCTCACTGAAGCTTTCTTT
TRBJ1-2 | NA | few | TRBV5-1 | CASSFDRNYGYTF | TGCGCCAGCAGCTTTGACAGGAACTATGGCTACACCTTC
TRBJ2-5 | TRBD2 | NA | TRBV29-1 | CSAQGISGRGETQYF | TGCAGCGCCCAAGGGATTAGCGGGAGAGGAGAGACCCAGTACTTC
TRBJ1-1 | NA | NA | TRBV5-1 | CASSLVGTEAIF | TGCGCCAGCAGCCTGGTTGGGACTGAAGCTATCTTT
TRBJ2-7 | TRBD2 | many | TRBV4-2 | CASSQVSGGAYEQYF | TGTGCCAGCAGCCAAGTTTCCGGGGGGGCCTACGAGCAGTACTTC
TRBJ1-5 | TRBD1 | many | TRBV15 | CATGTGGNQPQHF | TGTGCCACCGGGACAGGGGGCAATCAGCCCCAGCATTTT
TRBJ2-5 | TRBD2 | few | TRBV28 | CASTNLSGGKAQYF | TGTGCCAGCACCAACTTGTCGGGAGGGAAGGCCCAGTACTTC
TRBJ1-1 | NA | NA | TRBV6-1 | CASSSQGPSVAEAFF | TGTGCCAGCAGCTCACAGGGCCCCTCTGTTGCTGAAGCTTTCTTT
TRBJ1-5 | TRBD1 | NA | TRBV11-2 | CASKGQGQQPQHF | TGTGCCAGCAAGGGACAGGGACAGCAGCCCCAGCATTTT
TRBJ1-1 | NA | NA | TRBV9 | CASSVAPRAGLDTEAFF | TGTGCCAGCAGCGTAGCCCCCCGGGCGGGTTTGGACACTGAAGCTTTCTTT
TRBJ2-5 | TRBD2 | many | TRBV20-1 | CSAILAGGRETQYF | TGCAGTGCCATACTAGCGGGAGGTCGAGAGACCCAGTACTTC
TRBJ1-4 | NA | many | TRBV15 | CATSRATGITNEKLFF | TGTGCCACCAGCAGGGCTACAGGAATAACTAATGAAAAACTGTTTTTT
TRBJ1-5 | NA | NA | TRBV6-5 | CASCKGSQGPQHF | TGTGCCAGCTGTAAGGGCAGCCAGGGACCCCAGCATTTT
TRBJ2-1 | NA | once | TRBV2 | CASGNIGSRREQFF | TGTGCCAGCGGAAACATAGGGTCTCGACGTGAGCAGTTCTTC
TRBJ2-5 | TRBD1 | NA | TRBV10-3 | CVSQGAGETQYF | TGTGTCTCACAGGGGGCAGGAGAGACCCAGTACTTC
TRBJ2-5 | NA | many | TRBV11-2 | CASSPALGGGQETQYF | TGTGCCAGCAGCCCCGCTTTAGGGGGGGGACAAGAGACCCAGTACTTC
TRBJ1-1 | TRBD1 | few | TRBV2 | CASSGGLAGQGNTEAFF | TGTGCCAGCAGTGGAGGTCTAGCGGGACAGGGAAACACTGAAGCTTTCTTT
TRBJ2-2 | NA | NA | TRBV5-1 | CASSFGGPLNGELFF | TGCGCCAGCAGCTTCGGCGGGCCCCTGAACGGGGAGCTGTTTTTT
TRBJ1-2 | NA | many | TRBV5-8 | CASSSPMGGSWGATGYTF | TGTGCCAGCAGCTCGCCAATGGGAGGGTCGTGGGGGGCTACTGGCTACACCTTC
TRBJ1-2 | NA | NA | TRBV10-3 | CAISALDGYTF | TGTGCCATCAGTGCTTTGGATGGCTACACCTTC
TRBJ1-1 | NA | many | TRBV12-3/TRBV12-4 | CASSLGEGVEAFF | TGTGCCAGCAGTCTAGGGGAGGGGGTTGAAGCTTTCTTT
TRBJ1-3 | NA | once | TRBV25-1 | CARARRSSGNTIYF | TGTGCTAGAGCTCGGCGGAGCTCTGGAAACACCATATATTTT
TRBJ1-5 | TRBD1 | NA | TRBV7-2 | CASSATGTDNQPQHF | TGTGCCAGCAGCGCAACCGGGACAGACAATCAGCCCCAGCATTTT
TRBJ1-5 | NA | NA | TRBV2 | CASSLYGTPSQPQHF | TGTGCCAGCAGTTTATACGGGACGCCAAGTCAGCCCCAGCATTTT
TRBJ1-6 | NA | NA | TRBV14 | CASSQGIRDGDSPLHF | TGTGCCAGCAGCCAAGGAATCCGGGACGGTGATTCACCCCTCCACTTT
TRBJ2-7 | NA | NA | TRBV30 | CAWSPGVLSYEQYF | TGTGCCTGGAGTCCAGGGGTCCTCTCCTACGAGCAGTACTTC
TRBJ2-2 | TRBD2 | NA | TRBV6-5 | CASTPGKGGETGELFF | TGTGCCAGCACCCCAGGGAAGGGAGGGGAGACCGGGGAGCTGTTTTTT
TRBJ2-2 | NA | NA | TRBV10-1 | CASSESGLNTGELFF | TGCGCCAGCAGTGAGTCCGGGCTGAACACCGGGGAGCTGTTTTTT
TRBJ2-2 | NA | NA | TRBV20-1 | CSASDSLNRGSCFF | NA
TRBJ1-2 | NA | once | TRBV29-1 | CSGGGKTF | TGCAGCGGGGGAGGAAAAACCTTC
TRBJ1-6 | NA | many | TRBV6-5 | CASSRTVSTSPLHF | TGTGCCAGCAGTCGGACAGTTTCTACCTCACCCCTCCACTTT
TRBJ2-5 | TRBD1 | NA | TRBV29-1 | CSVPTKGAGETQYF | TGCAGCGTTCCCACGAAGGGGGCGGGAGAGACCCAGTACTTC
TRBJ2-5 | NA | few | TRBV7-2 | CASSLHSNQPQYF | TGTGCCAGCAGCTTACACAGTAATCAGCCCCAGTACTTC
TRBJ2-5 | NA | many | TRBV4-1 | CASSPLHPGGETQYF | TGCGCCAGCAGCCCTTTACACCCTGGCGGGGAGACCCAGTACTTC
TRBJ2-5 | NA | NA | TRBV28 | CASSPPVQETQYF | TGTGCCAGCAGTCCCCCCGTCCAAGAGACCCAGTACTTC
TRBJ1-1 | NA | few | TRBV10-2 | CLQSGSSTEAFF | TGCTTGCAATCCGGCTCGAGCACTGAAGCTTTCTTT
TRBJ1-2 | NA | few | TRBV14 | CASSQVVGNYGYTF | TGTGCCAGCAGCCAAGTAGTGGGGAACTATGGCTACACCTTC
TRBJ1-3 | NA | NA | TRBV2 | CASSQGRGGNTIYF | TGTGCCAGCAGTCAGGGTAGGGGTGGAAACACCATATATTTT
TRBJ1-6 | TRBD1 | once | TRBV28 | CATTGVWSPLHF | TGTGCCACTACAGGGGTTTGGTCACCCCTCCACTTT
TRBJ2-7 | TRBD2 | few | TRBV28 | CASRQTGLAGYEQYF | TGTGCCAGCAGACAAACAGGTTTAGCGGGCTACGAGCAGTACTTC
TRBJ1-5 | NA | NA | TRBV7-2 | CASSVTGGRILSNQPQHF | TGTGCCAGCAGTGTAACGGGGGGGCGCATACTTAGCAATCAGCCCCAGCATTTT
TRBJ2-7 | TRBD2 | many | TRBV14 | CASSQDGLVPYEQYF | TGTGCCAGCAGCCAAGACGGACTAGTTCCCTACGAGCAGTACTTC
TRBJ1-6 | NA | many | TRBV5-1 | CASSRGGTYNSPLHF | TGCGCCAGCAGCCGGGGGGGCACCTATAATTCACCCCTCCACTTT
TRBJ2-5 | NA | NA | TRBV27 | CASAGWAGETQYF | TGTGCCAGCGCCGGATGGGCCGGAGAGACCCAGTACTTC
TRBJ1-5 | TRBD1 | many | TRBV7-2 | CASSLLGQPNQPQHF | TGTGCCAGCAGCCTCCTGGGACAGCCGAATCAGCCCCAGCATTTT
TRBJ1-1 | NA | many | TRBV11-2 | CASMTGGTEAFF | TGTGCCAGCATGACGGGGGGCACTGAAGCTTTCTTT
TRBJ1-3 | NA | many | TRBV7-8 | CASSPGRISGNTIYF | TGTGCCAGCAGCCCGGGACGGATCTCTGGAAACACCATATATTTT
TRBJ2-7 | TRBD1 | many | TRBV5-1 | CASSYSRTGLGEQYF | TGCGCCAGCAGCTACTCCCGGACAGGGTTAGGCGAGCAGTACTTC